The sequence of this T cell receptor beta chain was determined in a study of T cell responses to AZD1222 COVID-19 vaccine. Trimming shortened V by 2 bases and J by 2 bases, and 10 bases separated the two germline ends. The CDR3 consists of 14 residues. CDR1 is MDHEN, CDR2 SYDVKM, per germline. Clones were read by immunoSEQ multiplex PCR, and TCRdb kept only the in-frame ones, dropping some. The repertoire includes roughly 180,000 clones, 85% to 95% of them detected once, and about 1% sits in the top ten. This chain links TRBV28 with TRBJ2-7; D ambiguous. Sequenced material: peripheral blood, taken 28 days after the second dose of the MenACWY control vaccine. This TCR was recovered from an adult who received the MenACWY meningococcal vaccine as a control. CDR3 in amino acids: CASSLPVTTYEQYF. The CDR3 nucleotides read TGTGCCAGCAGTTTACCCGTGACCACCTACGAGCAGTACTTC.